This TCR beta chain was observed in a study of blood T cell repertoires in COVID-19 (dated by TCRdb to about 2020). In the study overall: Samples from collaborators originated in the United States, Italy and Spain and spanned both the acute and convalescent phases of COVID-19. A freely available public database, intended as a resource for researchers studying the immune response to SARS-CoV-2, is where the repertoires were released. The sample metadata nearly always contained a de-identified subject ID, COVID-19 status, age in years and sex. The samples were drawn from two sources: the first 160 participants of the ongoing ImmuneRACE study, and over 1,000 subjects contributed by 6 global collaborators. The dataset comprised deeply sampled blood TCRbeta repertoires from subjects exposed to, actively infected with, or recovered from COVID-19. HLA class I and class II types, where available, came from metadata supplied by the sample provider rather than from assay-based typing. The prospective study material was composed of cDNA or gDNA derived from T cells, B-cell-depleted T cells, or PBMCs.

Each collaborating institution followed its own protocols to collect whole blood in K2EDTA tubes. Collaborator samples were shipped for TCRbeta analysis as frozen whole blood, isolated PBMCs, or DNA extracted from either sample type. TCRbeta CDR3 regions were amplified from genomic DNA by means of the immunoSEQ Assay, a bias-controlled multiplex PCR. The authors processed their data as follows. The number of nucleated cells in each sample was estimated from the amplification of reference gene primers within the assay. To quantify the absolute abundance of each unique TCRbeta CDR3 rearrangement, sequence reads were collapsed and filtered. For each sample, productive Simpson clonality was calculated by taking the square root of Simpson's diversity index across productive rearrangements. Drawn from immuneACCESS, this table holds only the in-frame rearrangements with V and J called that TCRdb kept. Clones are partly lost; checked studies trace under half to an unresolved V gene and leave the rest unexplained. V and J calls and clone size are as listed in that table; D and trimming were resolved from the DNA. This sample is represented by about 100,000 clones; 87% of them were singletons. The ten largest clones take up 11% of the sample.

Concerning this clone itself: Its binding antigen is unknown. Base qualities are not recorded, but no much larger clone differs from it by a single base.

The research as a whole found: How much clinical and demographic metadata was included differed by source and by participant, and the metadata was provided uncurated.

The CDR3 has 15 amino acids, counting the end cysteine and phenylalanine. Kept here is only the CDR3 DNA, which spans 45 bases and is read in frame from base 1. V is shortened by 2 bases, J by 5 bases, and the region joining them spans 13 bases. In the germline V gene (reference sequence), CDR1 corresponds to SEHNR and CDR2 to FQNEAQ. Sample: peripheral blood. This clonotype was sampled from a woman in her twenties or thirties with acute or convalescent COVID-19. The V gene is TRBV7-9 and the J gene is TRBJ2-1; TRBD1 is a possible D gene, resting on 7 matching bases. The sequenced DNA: TGTGCCAGCAGCTTATCCAGGGGGGCACACAATGAGCAGTTCTTC. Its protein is CASSLSRGAHNEQFF.